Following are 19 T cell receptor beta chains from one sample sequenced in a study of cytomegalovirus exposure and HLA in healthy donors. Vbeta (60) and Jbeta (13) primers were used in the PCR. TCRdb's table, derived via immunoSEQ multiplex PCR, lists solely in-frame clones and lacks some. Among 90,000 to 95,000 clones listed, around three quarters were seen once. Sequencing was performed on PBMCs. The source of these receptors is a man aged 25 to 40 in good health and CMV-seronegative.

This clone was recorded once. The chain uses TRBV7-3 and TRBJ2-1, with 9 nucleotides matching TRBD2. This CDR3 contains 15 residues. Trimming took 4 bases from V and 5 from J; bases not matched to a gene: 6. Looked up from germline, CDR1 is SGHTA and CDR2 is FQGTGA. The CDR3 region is CASSWLAGGDNEQFF. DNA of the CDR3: TGTGCCAGCAGCTGGCTCGCGGGGGGGGACAATGAGCAGTTCTTC. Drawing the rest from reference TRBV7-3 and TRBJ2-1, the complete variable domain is GAGVSQTPSNKVTEKGKYVELRCDPISGHTALYWYRQSLGQGPEFLIYFQGTGAADDSGLPNDRFFAVRPEGSVSTLKIQRTERGDSAVYLCASSWLAGGDNEQFFGPGTRLTVL.

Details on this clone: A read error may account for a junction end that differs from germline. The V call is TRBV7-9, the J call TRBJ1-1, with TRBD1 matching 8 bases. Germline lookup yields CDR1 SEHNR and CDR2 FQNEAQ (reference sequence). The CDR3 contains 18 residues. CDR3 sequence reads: CSSSLIVSQGAGNTEAFF. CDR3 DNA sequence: TGTTCCAGCAGCTTGATCGTTTCCCAGGGGGCGGGGAACACTGAAGCTTTCTTT.

The DNA of the CDR3 is TGTGCCAGCAGCATCAACCTGGGGGCGGAGACCCAGTACTTC. As protein: CASSINLGAETQYF. The V and J genes are TRBV7-7 and TRBJ2-5; TRBD1 might be the D (6 bases). Germline V gives CDR1 SSHAT, CDR2 FNYEAQ (reference sequence). V was clipped by 5 bases and J by 5 bases, with 15 bases between them. CDR3 length: 14 amino acids.

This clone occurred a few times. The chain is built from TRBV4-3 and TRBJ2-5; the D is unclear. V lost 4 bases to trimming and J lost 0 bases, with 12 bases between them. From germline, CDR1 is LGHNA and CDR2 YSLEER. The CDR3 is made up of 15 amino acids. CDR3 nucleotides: TGCGCCAGCAGCCTTCAACATACACACCAAGAGACCCAGTACTTC. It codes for CASSLQHTHQETQYF.

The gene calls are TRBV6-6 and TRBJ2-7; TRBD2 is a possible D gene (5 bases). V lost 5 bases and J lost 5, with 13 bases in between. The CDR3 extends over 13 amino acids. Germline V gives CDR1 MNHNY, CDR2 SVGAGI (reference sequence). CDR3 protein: CASSISGAHEQYV. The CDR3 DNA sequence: TGTGCCAGCAGTATCAGCGGCGCCCACGAGCAGTACGTC.

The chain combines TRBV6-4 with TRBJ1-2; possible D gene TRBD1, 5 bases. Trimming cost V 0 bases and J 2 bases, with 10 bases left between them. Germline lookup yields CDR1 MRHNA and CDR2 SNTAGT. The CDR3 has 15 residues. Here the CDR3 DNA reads TGTGCCAGCAGTGACTCTGGGGGGGGAAACTATGGCTACACCTTC. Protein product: CASSDSGGGNYGYTF.

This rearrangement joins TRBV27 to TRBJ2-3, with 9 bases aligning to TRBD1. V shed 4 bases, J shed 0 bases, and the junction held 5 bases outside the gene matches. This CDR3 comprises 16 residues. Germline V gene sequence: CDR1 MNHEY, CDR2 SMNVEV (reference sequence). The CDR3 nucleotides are TGTGCCAGCAGTTCCCTCGGGACAGGGAGCACAGATACGCAGTATTTT. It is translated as CASSSLGTGSTDTQYF.

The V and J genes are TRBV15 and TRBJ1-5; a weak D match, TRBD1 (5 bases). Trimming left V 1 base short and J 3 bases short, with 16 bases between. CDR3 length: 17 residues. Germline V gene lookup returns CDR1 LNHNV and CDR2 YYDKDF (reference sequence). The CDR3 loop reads CATSRVEVRGINQPQHF. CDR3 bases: TGTGCCACCAGCAGAGTAGAAGTTCGGGGGATCAATCAGCCCCAGCATTTT.

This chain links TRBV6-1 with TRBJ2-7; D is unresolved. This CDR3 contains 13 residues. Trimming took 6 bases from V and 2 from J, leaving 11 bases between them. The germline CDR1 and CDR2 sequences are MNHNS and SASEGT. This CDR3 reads CASSARRTYEQYF. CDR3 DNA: TGTGCCAGCAGCGCCAGGCGAACCTACGAGCAGTACTTC.

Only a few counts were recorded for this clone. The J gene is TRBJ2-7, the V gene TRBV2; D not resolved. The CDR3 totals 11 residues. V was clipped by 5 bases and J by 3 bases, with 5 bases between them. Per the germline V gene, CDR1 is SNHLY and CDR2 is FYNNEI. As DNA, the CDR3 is TGTGCCAGCAGTTACAGCTACGAGCAGTACTTC. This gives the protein CASSYSYEQYF.

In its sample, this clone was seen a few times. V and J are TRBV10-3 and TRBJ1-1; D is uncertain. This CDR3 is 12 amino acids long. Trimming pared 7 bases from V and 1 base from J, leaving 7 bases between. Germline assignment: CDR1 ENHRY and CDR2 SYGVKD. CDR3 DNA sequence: TGTGCCATCACCTCCGGGAACACTGAAGCTTTCTTT. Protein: CAITSGNTEAFF.

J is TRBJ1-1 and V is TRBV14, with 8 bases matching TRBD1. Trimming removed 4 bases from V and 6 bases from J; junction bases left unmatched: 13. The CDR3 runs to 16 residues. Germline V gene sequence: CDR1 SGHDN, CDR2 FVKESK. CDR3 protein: CASSLGQGIGGAEAFF. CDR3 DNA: TGTGCCAGCAGCCTAGGACAGGGAATTGGAGGGGCTGAAGCTTTCTTT.

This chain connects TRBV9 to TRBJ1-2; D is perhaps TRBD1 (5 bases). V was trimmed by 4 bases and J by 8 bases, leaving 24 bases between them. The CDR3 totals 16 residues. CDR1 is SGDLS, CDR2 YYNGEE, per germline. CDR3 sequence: CASSPGSMGGIGGYTF. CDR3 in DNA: TGTGCCAGCAGCCCAGGAAGCATGGGGGGGATTGGCGGCTACACCTTC.

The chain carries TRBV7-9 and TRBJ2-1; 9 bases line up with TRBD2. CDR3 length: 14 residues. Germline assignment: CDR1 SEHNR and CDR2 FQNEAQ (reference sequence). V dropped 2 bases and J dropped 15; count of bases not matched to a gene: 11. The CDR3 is CASSLNSGGPGWFF. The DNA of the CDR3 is TGTGCCAGCAGCTTAAATAGCGGGGGTCCCGGGTGGTTCTTC.

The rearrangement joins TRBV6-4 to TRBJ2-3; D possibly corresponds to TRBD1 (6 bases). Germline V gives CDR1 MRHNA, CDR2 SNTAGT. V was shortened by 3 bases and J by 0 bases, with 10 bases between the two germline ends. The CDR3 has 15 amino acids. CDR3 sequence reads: CASSEGAGSTDTQYF. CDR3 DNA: TGTGCCAGCAGTGAGGGGGCCGGGAGCACAGATACGCAGTATTTT.

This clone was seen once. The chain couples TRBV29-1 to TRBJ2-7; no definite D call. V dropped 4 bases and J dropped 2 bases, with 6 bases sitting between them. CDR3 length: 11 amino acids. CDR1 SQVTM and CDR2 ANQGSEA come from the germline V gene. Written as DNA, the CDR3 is TGCAGCGTTGGGCGGACCTACGAGCAGTACTTC. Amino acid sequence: CSVGRTYEQYF.

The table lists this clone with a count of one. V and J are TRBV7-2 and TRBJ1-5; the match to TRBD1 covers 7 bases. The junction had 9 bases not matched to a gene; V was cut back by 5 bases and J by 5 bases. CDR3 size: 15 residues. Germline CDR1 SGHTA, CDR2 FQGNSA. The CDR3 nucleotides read TGTGCCAGCAGCCAACAGGGGTCTGGTTATCAGCCCCAGCATTTT. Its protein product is CASSQQGSGYQPQHF.

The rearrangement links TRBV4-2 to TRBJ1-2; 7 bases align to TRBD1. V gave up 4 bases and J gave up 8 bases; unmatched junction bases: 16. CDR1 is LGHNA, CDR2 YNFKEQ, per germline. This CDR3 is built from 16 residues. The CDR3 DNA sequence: TGTGCCAGCAGCCGAATGCCGGGACAGTGGAGCTCGGGCTACACCTTC. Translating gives CASSRMPGQWSSGYTF.

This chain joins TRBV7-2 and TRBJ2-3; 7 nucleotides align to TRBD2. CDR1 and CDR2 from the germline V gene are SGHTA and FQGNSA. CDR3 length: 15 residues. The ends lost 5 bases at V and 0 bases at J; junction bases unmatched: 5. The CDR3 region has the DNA TGTGCCAGCAGCCAAAGCGGGGCGAGCACAGATACGCAGTATTTT. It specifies CASSQSGASTDTQYF.